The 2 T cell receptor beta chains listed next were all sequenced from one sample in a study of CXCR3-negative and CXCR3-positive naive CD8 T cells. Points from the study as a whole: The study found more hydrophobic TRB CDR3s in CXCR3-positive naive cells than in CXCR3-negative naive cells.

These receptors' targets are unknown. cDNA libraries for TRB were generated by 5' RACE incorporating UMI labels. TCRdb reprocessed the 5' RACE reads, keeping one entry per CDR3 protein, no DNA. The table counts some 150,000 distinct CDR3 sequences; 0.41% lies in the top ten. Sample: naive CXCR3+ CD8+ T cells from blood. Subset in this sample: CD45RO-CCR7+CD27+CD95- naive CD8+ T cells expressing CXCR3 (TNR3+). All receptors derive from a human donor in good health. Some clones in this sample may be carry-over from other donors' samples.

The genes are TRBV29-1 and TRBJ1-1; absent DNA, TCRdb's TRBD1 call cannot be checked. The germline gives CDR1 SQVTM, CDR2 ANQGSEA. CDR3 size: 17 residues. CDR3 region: CSVEEGGGYAPNTEAFF.

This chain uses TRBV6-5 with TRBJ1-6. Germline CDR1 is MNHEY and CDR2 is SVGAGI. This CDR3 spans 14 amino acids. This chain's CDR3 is CASSYVEGHSPLHF.